The 8 T cell receptor beta chains below all came from one sample that was sequenced in a study of blood T cell repertoires in COVID-19. Assay used: immunoSEQ multiplex PCR; TCRdb lists only in-frame clones, some missing. The top ten hold 3.5% to 5% of the sample, which has roughly 180,000 clones, around four fifths seen once. The sequenced sample consisted of PBMCs or T cells enriched from blood (not recorded which). The receptors stem from a woman between 50 and 59 years old who had recovered from COVID-19.

The rearrangement joins TRBV6-5 to TRBJ1-2, with D possibly matching TRBD1 (6 bases). CDR1 and CDR2 (germline): MNHEY, SVGAGI. Trimming cost V 5 bases and J 8 bases, with 15 bases left between them. This CDR3 has 13 residues. This CDR3 is CASSRNQGRGYTF. The CDR3 DNA is TGTGCCAGCAGTCGAAATCAGGGGAGAGGCTACACCTTC.

This clone was found once. The genes are TRBV28 and TRBJ1-1, with D unresolved. V was clipped by 8 bases and J by 5 bases, with 9 bases between them. This CDR3 comprises 11 residues. In germline, CDR1 is MDHEN, CDR2 SYDVKM. In DNA, the CDR3 is TGTGCCAGCGTCGGGAGGACTGAAGCTTTCTTT. It yields the protein CASVGRTEAFF.

This chain links TRBV7-2 with TRBJ1-4; D possibly corresponds to TRBD1 (6 bases). Trimming left V 5 bases short and J 7 bases short, with 14 bases between. From germline, CDR1 is SGHTA and CDR2 FQGNSA. CDR3 length: 14 residues. CDR3 DNA: TGTGCCAGCAGCCCCGAGAGGGGGGGTGAAAAACTGTTTTTT. The encoded protein is CASSPERGGEKLFF. Full variable domain (missing parts from reference TRBV7-2 and TRBJ1-4): GAGVSQSPSNKVTEKGKDVELRCDPISGHTALYWYRQSLGQGLEFLIYFQGNSAPDKSGLPSDRFSAERTGGSVSTLTIQRTQQEDSAVYLCASSPERGGEKLFFGSGTQLSVL.

The chain couples TRBV5-1 to TRBJ1-1, with a weak D call TRBD1 (5 bases). This CDR3 comprises 14 residues. Per the germline V gene, CDR1 is SGHRS and CDR2 is YFSETQ. The germline V and J ends were trimmed by 4 bases and 4 bases, with 14 bases remaining between them. CDR3 nucleotides: TGCGCCAGCAGCCGGGGAGGGGAGGTCACTGAAGCTTTCTTT. Translated: CASSRGGEVTEAFF.

The V and J genes are TRBV7-9 and TRBJ2-7; maybe TRBD1 (6 bases). CDR3 size: 13 residues. The V end was cut by 4 bases, the J end by 3 bases, with 10 bases between. CDR1 and CDR2 from the germline V gene are SEHNR and FQNEAQ (reference sequence). For the CDR3, the DNA is TGTGCCAGCAGCTCGCAGGGGAACTACGAGCAGTACGTC. Its protein product is CASSSQGNYEQYV.

This chain uses TRBV20-1 with TRBJ1-5, with a weak D call TRBD1 (6 bases). Germline CDR1 and CDR2: DFQATT and SNEGSKA (reference sequence). CDR3 length: 14 residues. Trimming took 3 bases from V and 4 from J, leaving 13 bases between them. The CDR3 DNA reads as TGCAGTGCTAGTCACCGGCAGGGGAATCAGCCCCAGCATTTT. This codes for CSASHRQGNQPQHF.

The V and J genes are TRBV5-4 and TRBJ1-2; D may be TRBD1 (6 bases). This CDR3 region has 13 residues. Germline values: CDR1 SGHNT, CDR2 YYREEE (reference sequence). V lost 2 bases, J lost 6 bases, and 11 bases lay in between. In DNA, the CDR3 is TGTGCCAGCAGCTTTGGGGGGGCCCATGGCTACACCTTC. Residues: CASSFGGAHGYTF.

The chain joins TRBV12-5 to TRBJ2-7, with TRBD1 matching over 8 bases. The junction had 19 bases not matched to a gene; V was cut back by 6 bases and J by 3 bases. CDR3 length equals 18 residues. The V gene's germline CDR1 is LGHNT and CDR2 FRNRAP. CDR3 amino acids: CASGSWVGTGSLCYEQYV. The CDR3 bases are TGTGCTAGTGGGTCGTGGGTCGGGACAGGTTCCCTCTGCTACGAGCAGTACGTC.